This entry features one T cell receptor beta chain sequence. This entry is derived from a study of blood T cell repertoires in COVID-19. Study background: Sites in the United States, Italy and Spain provided acute and convalescent COVID-19 samples. The cDNA or gDNA used as material had been derived from T cells, B-cell-depleted T cells, or PBMCs.

Study processing details: The authors estimated nucleated cell counts from reference gene primer amplification. The data were produced by immunoSEQ multiplex PCR, yet TCRdb's version contains in-frame clones alone and is incomplete. The DNA gave D and trimming, while V, J and clone size come from that table. The table shows under 300,000 clones, with around four fifths occurring only once. Germline CDR1 LGHNA, CDR2 YSLEER. The CDR3 is 15 amino acids. V gave up 0 bases and J gave up 12 bases; unmatched junction bases: 6. The chain combines TRBV4-3 with TRBJ2-1; the match to TRBD2 covers 12 bases. Material for sequencing was peripheral blood. This TCR was sampled from a woman aged 50 to 60 who had recovered from COVID-19. This CDR3 is CASSQDGLAGGPQFF. In nucleotides, the CDR3 is TGCGCCAGCAGCCAAGATGGGCTAGCGGGAGGGCCGCAGTTCTTC.